This T cell receptor beta chain was sequenced in a study of blood T cells in healthy people across ages. At least 6 micrograms of total RNA were extracted per sample. Next came a second PCR, run for about 6 to 12 cycles, which used a sample-barcoded 5' primer along with a J-beta primer mix. TCRdb ran MiXCR on the 5' RACE reads and lists one entry per CDR3 protein. The profile shows hundreds of thousands of distinct CDR3 sequences, roughly 31% of them singletons. The CDR3 is 15 residues long. Germline CDR1 is DFQATT and CDR2 is SNEGSKA (reference sequence). V gave up 6 bases and J gave up 1 base, with 18 bases separating them. This clonotype was seen at least ten times.

Material: blood. The origin of this receptor is a woman over 75 in good health. The J gene is TRBJ2-5, the V gene TRBV20-1; D is possibly TRBD1 or TRBD2 (5 bases each). The CDR3 reads CSAGAGTIAQETQYF. For the CDR3, the DNA is TGCAGTGCCGGCGCCGGGACCATCGCCCAAGAGACCCAGTACTTC.